These 32 T cell receptor beta chains share one sample of origin, sequenced in a study of blood T cell repertoires in COVID-19. Generated by immunoSEQ multiplex PCR, the TCRdb table keeps only in-frame clones and is missing some. This table holds hundreds of thousands of clones, about 80% found once. The material sequenced was peripheral blood. The receptor set was obtained from a human donor in a cohort sampled during active COVID-19.

About this clone: Other DNA variants within this sample encode the same CDR3. The V call is TRBV18, the J call TRBJ2-7; 10 bases line up with TRBD1. V lost 2 bases and J lost 6; bases outside the gene matches: 4. This CDR3 comprises 14 residues. CDR1 is KGHSH and CDR2 is LQKENI in the germline V gene. The CDR3 protein is CASSPSGQGREQYF. The CDR3 region has the DNA TGTGCCAGCTCACCATCGGGACAGGGGCGCGAGCAGTACTTC.

V and J are TRBV3-1 (or the pseudogene TRBV3-2) and TRBJ2-7, with D perhaps matching TRBD2 (6 bases). The CDR3 runs to 15 residues. Trimming removed 0 bases from V and 2 bases from J, with 11 bases in between. Germline V gene sequence: CDR1 LGHDT, CDR2 YNNKEL (reference sequence). The CDR3 DNA follows: TGTGCCAGCAGCCAAGACGGGACTGAAACCTACGAGCAGTACTTC. It is translated as CASSQDGTETYEQYF.

J is TRBJ2-3 and V is TRBV24-1, with 12 bases matching TRBD2. The length of the CDR3 is 16 residues. Germline CDR1 reads KGHDR; CDR2 reads SFDVKD. The ends lost 9 bases at V and 2 bases at J; junction bases unmatched: 8. The CDR3 nucleotides read TGTGCCACCGGTCCCACTAGCGGGAGGTACACAGATACGCAGTATTTT. Protein product: CATGPTSGRYTDTQYF.

V is TRBV3-1 (or the pseudogene TRBV3-2) and J is TRBJ2-1; D remains unclear. Germline assignment: CDR1 LGHDT and CDR2 YNNKEL (reference sequence). The CDR3 is made up of 13 amino acids. The V gene lost 1 base and the J gene lost 7 bases, with 8 bases spanning the gap. CDR3: CASSQVAINEQFF. Here the CDR3 DNA reads TGTGCCAGCAGCCAAGTCGCGATAAATGAGCAGTTCTTC.

V and J are TRBV19 and TRBJ2-1, with 11 nucleotides matching TRBD1. Unmatched junction bases numbered 6, after V lost 5 bases and J lost 9 bases. CDR1 and CDR2 from the germline V gene are LNHDA and SQIVND (reference sequence). CDR3 length equals 14 residues. The CDR3 here is CASSSDRGPGEQFF. CDR3 in DNA: TGTGCCAGTAGTTCGGACAGGGGGCCGGGTGAGCAGTTCTTC.

The chain has TRBV5-1 and TRBJ1-1, with 7 bases lining up with TRBD1. The CDR3 sequence is 14 residues long. The J segment lost 6 bases and the V segment lost 1 base, leaving 6 bases of the junction unmatched. Per germline, CDR1 SGHRS and CDR2 YFSETQ. The CDR3 region has the DNA TGCGCCAGCAGCTTGCCCACAGGGGACGCTGAAGCTTTCTTT. Encoded protein: CASSLPTGDAEAFF.

The gene calls are TRBV2 and TRBJ2-3; tentatively, D is TRBD1 (6 bases). The CDR3 sequence is 15 residues long. Trimming stripped 7 bases from V and 2 bases from J, with 16 bases between. CDR1 is SNHLY, CDR2 FYNNEI, per germline. This CDR3 is CASTRNGGYTDTQYF. In DNA, the CDR3 is TGTGCCAGCACCCGAAATGGGGGCTACACAGATACGCAGTATTTT.

The sample holds many counts of this clone. This sequence joins TRBV27 and TRBJ2-5; 9 bases map to TRBD2. The CDR3 totals 14 residues. Unmatched junction bases numbered 5, after V lost 2 bases and J lost 7 bases. Germline CDR1 MNHEY, CDR2 SMNVEV (reference sequence). CDR3 residues: CASSLTSGLGTQYF. CDR3 nucleotides: TGTGCCAGCAGTTTAACTAGCGGGCTCGGGACCCAGTACTTC.

This clone was detected ten times or more. This rearrangement joins TRBV4-3 to TRBJ2-7; D is unresolved. CDR3 length: 13 amino acids. Germline V gene data show CDR1 as LGHNA and CDR2 as YSLEER. The V end was cut by 1 base, the J end by 3 bases, with 7 bases between. DNA of the CDR3: TGCGCCAGCAGCCAAGGACTGAGCTACGAGCAGTACTTC. The encoded protein is CASSQGLSYEQYF.

This sequence joins TRBV6-2 or TRBV6-3 and TRBJ1-2; perhaps TRBD1 as D (5 bases). The CDR3 has 14 residues. Trimming shortened V by 2 bases and J by 8 bases, and 15 bases separated the two germline ends. CDR1 and CDR2 (germline): MNHEY, SVGEGT. CDR3 in amino acids: CASSYPGGFGGYTF. The DNA of the CDR3 is TGTGCCAGCAGTTACCCCGGGGGATTTGGAGGCTACACCTTC.

V usage is TRBV4-1 and J usage is TRBJ2-1, with 10 bases that match TRBD2. CDR3 length: 16 residues. Germline V gene sequence: CDR1 MGHRA, CDR2 YSYEKL. Unmatched junction bases numbered 4, after V lost 1 base and J lost 4 bases. DNA for the CDR3: TGCGCCAGCAGCCAAGGAAGCGGGAGGGAGTACAATGAGCAGTTCTTC. It yields the protein CASSQGSGREYNEQFF.

This sequence joins TRBV4-2 and TRBJ2-7; 9 bases match TRBD1. The CDR3 is 15 residues long. After removal of 2 bases from V and 2 bases from J, the junction contained 4 bases not matched to a gene. In germline, CDR1 is LGHNA, CDR2 YNFKEQ. CDR3 in amino acids: CASSQRDRGAYEQYF. DNA of the CDR3: TGTGCCAGCAGCCAACGAGACAGGGGGGCCTACGAGCAGTACTTC.

V and J are TRBV11-2 and TRBJ2-5; D is possibly TRBD1 (6 bases). Germline V lookup: CDR1 SGHAT, CDR2 FQNNGV. Trimming took off 4 bases at V and 5 bases at J, with 17 bases between the two ends. This CDR3 is built from 15 residues. DNA for the CDR3: TGTGCCAGCAGCTGGGGAACAGGGCCCCGGGAGACCCAGTACTTC. Translation: CASSWGTGPRETQYF.

The rearrangement links TRBV9 to TRBJ2-3; D perhaps matches TRBD1 (5 bases). This CDR3 spans 14 amino acids. V lost 0 bases, J lost 7 bases, and 12 bases lay in between. Germline V gives CDR1 SGDLS, CDR2 YYNGEE. CDR3 DNA sequence: TGTGCCAGCAGCGTAGAAGGACAATCGAATACGCAGTATTTT. The encoded protein is CASSVEGQSNTQYF.

This clone was observed a handful of times. J is TRBJ1-1 and V is TRBV5-1, with D possibly matching TRBD1 (6 bases). This CDR3 is built from 14 residues. Trimming cost V 1 base and J 3 bases, with 10 bases left between them. In germline, CDR1 is SGHRS, CDR2 YFSETQ. The CDR3 protein is CASSLTGSHTEAFF. For the CDR3, the DNA is TGCGCCAGCAGCTTGACAGGGAGCCACACTGAAGCTTTCTTT. Supplemented by reference TRBV5-1 and TRBJ1-1, the full variable domain reads KAGVTQTPRYLIKTRGQQVTLSCSPISGHRSVSWYQQTPGQGLQFLFEYFSETQRNKGNFPGRFSGRQFSNSRSEMNVSTLELGDSALYLCASSLTGSHTEAFFGQGTRLTVV.

The rearrangement links TRBV5-1 to TRBJ2-6; D unresolved. With 4 bases removed from V and 2 bases from J, the gap between germline ends came to 7 bases. The CDR3 has 14 amino acids. CDR1 SGHRS and CDR2 YFSETQ come from the germline V gene. In DNA form, the CDR3 reads TGCGCCAGCAGCCCAGATACTGGGGCCAACGTCCTGACTTTC. This sequence encodes CASSPDTGANVLTF. Full variable domain (remainder filled in from reference TRBV5-1 and TRBJ2-6): KAGVTQTPRYLIKTRGQQVTLSCSPISGHRSVSWYQQTPGQGLQFLFEYFSETQRNKGNFPGRFSGRQFSNSRSEMNVSTLELGDSALYLCASSPDTGANVLTFGAGSRLTVL.

The rearrangement links TRBV6-6 to TRBJ1-5; 12 bases agree with TRBD1. CDR3 length equals 21 residues. CDR1 is MNHNY and CDR2 is SVGAGI in the germline V gene (reference sequence). J lost 0 bases, V lost 5 bases, and 17 bases had no gene match. The CDR3 nucleotides read TGTGCCAGCAGTCGGGACAGGGGGCTCCTATATAGGCCTTATAGCAATCAGCCCCAGCATTTT. Translated, it gives CASSRDRGLLYRPYSNQPQHF.

The rearrangement links TRBV6-4 to TRBJ1-1; D unclear. The germline V gene encodes CDR1 MRHNA and CDR2 SNTAGT. The CDR3 is 14 amino acids. V lost 6 bases and J 1 base, leaving 12 bases between the germline ends. Written as DNA, the CDR3 is TGTGCCAGCAGCGAAGACCAGGCGAACACTGAAGCTTTCTTT. Translated, it gives CASSEDQANTEAFF.

The V and J genes are TRBV6-2 or TRBV6-3 and TRBJ1-3; a possible D gene is TRBD1 (5 bases). The V gene's germline CDR1 is MNHEY and CDR2 SVGEGT. The V end lost 4 bases, the J end lost 7 bases, and 14 bases lay between the germline ends. The CDR3 sequence is 14 residues long. CDR3 protein: CASSSDSYRNTIYF. The CDR3 nucleotides read TGTGCCAGCAGTTCTGACAGTTACAGGAACACCATATATTTT.

The chain uses TRBV18 and TRBJ1-2; TRBD1 agrees at 8 bases. Germline V gene data show CDR1 as KGHSH and CDR2 as LQKENI. V was pared by 1 base and J by 8 bases, with 3 bases of the junction left unmatched. The CDR3 totals 13 residues. CDR3 nucleotide sequence: TGTGCCAGCTCACCACTGGACAGGGTAGGCTACACCTTC. Protein product: CASSPLDRVGYTF. The full variable domain, with the rest looked up from reference TRBV18 and TRBJ1-2, is NAGVMQNPRHLVRRRGQEARLRCSPMKGHSHVYWYRQLPEEGLKFMVYLQKENIIDESGMPKERFSAEFPKEGPSILRIQQVVRGDSAAYFCASSPLDRVGYTFGSGTRLTVV.

This clone has only one observation. CDR3 protein: CASSPSSASSYNSPLHF. The CDR3 bases are TGTGCCAGCAGTCCAAGTAGCGCCAGCTCCTATAATTCACCCCTCCACTTT. The rearrangement joins TRBV4-2 to TRBJ1-6; D is undetermined. Germline V gives CDR1 LGHNA, CDR2 YNFKEQ. The V end lost 6 bases, the J end lost 0 bases, and 15 bases lay between the germline ends. CDR3 length equals 17 residues.

The CDR3 sequence is CASSLDGGSYNEQFF. CDR3 coding DNA: TGTGCCAGCAGCTTAGACGGGGGGTCCTACAATGAGCAGTTCTTC. The gene calls are TRBV7-9 and TRBJ2-1, with 7 bases matching TRBD2. This CDR3 region has 15 residues. Looked up from germline, CDR1 is SEHNR and CDR2 is FQNEAQ (reference sequence). Trimming cost V 1 base and J 1 base; bases outside gene matches: 1. Filled out from reference TRBV7-9 and TRBJ2-1, the complete variable domain reads DTGVSQNPRHKITKRGQNVTFRCDPISEHNRLYWYRQTLGQGPEFLTYFQNEAQLEKSRLLSDRFSAERPKGSFSTLEIQRTEQGDSAMYLCASSLDGGSYNEQFFGPGTRLTVL.

The chain is built from TRBV2 and TRBJ2-2; D may be TRBD2 (5 bases). V dropped 5 bases and J dropped 5 bases, with 18 bases sitting between them. CDR1 and CDR2 (germline): SNHLY, FYNNEI. This CDR3 spans 16 amino acids. As DNA, the CDR3 is TGTGCCAGCAGTCCTATCACCCGAGGGCAGACCGGGGAGCTGTTTTTT. Residues: CASSPITRGQTGELFF.

V and J are TRBV12-1 and TRBJ2-3; whether TRBD2, the table's D call, matches the DNA was not checked. TRBV12-1 is marked as a pseudogene. The length of the CDR3 is 11 residues. Written as DNA, the CDR3 is TGTGCCACCCGAGGGTCAGATACGCAGTATTTT. The encoded protein is CATRGSDTQYF.

The chain recombines TRBV6-2 or TRBV6-3 with TRBJ2-3, with 11 bases identical to TRBD2. Germline CDR1 MNHEY, CDR2 SVGEGT. The CDR3 contains 20 residues. V shed 2 bases, J shed 3 bases, and the junction held 16 bases outside the gene matches. CDR3 residues: CASSYQLEDLLAGVTDTQYF. In nucleotides, the CDR3 is TGTGCCAGCAGTTACCAGCTTGAGGACTTACTAGCGGGGGTTACAGATACGCAGTATTTT.

The rearrangement links TRBV28 to TRBJ1-4, with unresolved D. This CDR3 region has 15 residues. V was clipped by 3 bases and J by 7 bases, with 15 bases between them. Germline V gives CDR1 MDHEN, CDR2 SYDVKM. The CDR3 nucleotides read TGTGCCAGCAGTTTGCGGGGTTGGGTGTTTGAAAAACTGTTTTTT. Protein product: CASSLRGWVFEKLFF.

This clone has just a few counts. The chain recombines TRBV25-1 with TRBJ2-7; D perhaps matches TRBD2 (6 bases). CDR3 length: 15 amino acids. The germline V gene encodes CDR1 MGHDK and CDR2 SYGVNS. V was clipped by 1 base and J by 2 bases, with 12 bases between them. DNA for the CDR3: TGTGCCAGCAGTGAATTCGGTAGCGGCCCCTACGAGCAGTACTTC. Its protein is CASSEFGSGPYEQYF.

This chain joins TRBV4-1 and TRBJ2-3; TRBD2 is a possible D gene (6 bases). Per the germline V gene, CDR1 is MGHRA and CDR2 is YSYEKL. This CDR3 contains 16 residues. V was shortened by 0 bases and J by 0 bases, with 10 bases between the two germline ends. The CDR3 nucleotides are TGCGCCAGCAGCCAAGATGAGACTAGTAGCACAGATACGCAGTATTTT. Its translation is CASSQDETSSTDTQYF.

The V call is TRBV19, the J call TRBJ1-3; 7 bases fit TRBD1. Germline V gives CDR1 LNHDA, CDR2 SQIVND (reference sequence). V was pared by 6 bases and J by 0 bases, with 11 bases of the junction left unmatched. This CDR3 has 17 residues. In DNA, the CDR3 is TGTGCCAGTAGCCGTACCCCGGGACAGAGCTCTGGAAACACCATATATTTT. This translates into CASSRTPGQSSGNTIYF.

The sample holds one count of this clone. The chain employs TRBV18 and TRBJ2-2, with 9 bases identical to TRBD1. Germline-derived CDR1 and CDR2 are KGHSH and LQKENI. CDR3 length: 14 residues. V was clipped by 8 bases and J by 6 bases; unmatched bases: 7. The CDR3 region has the DNA TGTGCCAGCGCCCCGGGACAGGGAGCCGGGGAGCTGTTTTTT. As protein: CASAPGQGAGELFF.

The rearrangement uses TRBV7-9 and TRBJ2-5, with TRBD1 matching 8 bases. Trimming cost V 1 base and J 1 base; bases outside gene matches: 11. CDR1 and CDR2 from the germline V gene are SEHNR and FQNEAQ (reference sequence). The CDR3 is 18 residues long. The CDR3 spells CASSLGWAGGPFQETQYF. In nucleotides, the CDR3 is TGTGCCAGCAGCTTAGGGTGGGCAGGGGGCCCGTTCCAAGAGACCCAGTACTTC. The complete variable domain, with remaining parts taken from reference TRBV7-9 and TRBJ2-5, reads DTGVSQNPRHKITKRGQNVTFRCDPISEHNRLYWYRQTLGQGPEFLTYFQNEAQLEKSRLLSDRFSAERPKGSFSTLEIQRTEQGDSAMYLCASSLGWAGGPFQETQYFGPGTRLLVL.

This clone was found a few times. The chain carries TRBV7-8 and TRBJ2-7, with 10 positions matching TRBD1. V shed 5 bases, J shed 3 bases, and the junction held 7 bases outside the gene matches. Germline CDR1 and CDR2: SGHVS and FQNEAQ. This CDR3 region has 15 residues. The CDR3: CASSPFGTGDYEQYF. In nucleotides, the CDR3 is TGTGCCAGCAGCCCCTTCGGGACAGGGGACTACGAGCAGTACTTC.